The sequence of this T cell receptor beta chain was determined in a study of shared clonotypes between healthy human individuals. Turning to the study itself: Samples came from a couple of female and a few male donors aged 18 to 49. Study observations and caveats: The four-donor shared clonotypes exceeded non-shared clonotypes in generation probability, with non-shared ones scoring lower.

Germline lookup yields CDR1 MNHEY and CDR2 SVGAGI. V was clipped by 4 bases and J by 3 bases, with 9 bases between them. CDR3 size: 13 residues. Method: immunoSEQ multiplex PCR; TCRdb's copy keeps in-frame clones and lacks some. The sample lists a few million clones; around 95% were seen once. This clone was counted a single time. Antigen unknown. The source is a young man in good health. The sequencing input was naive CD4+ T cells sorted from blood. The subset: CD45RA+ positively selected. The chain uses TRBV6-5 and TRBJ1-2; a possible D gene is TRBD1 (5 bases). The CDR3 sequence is CASSFVGDYGYTF. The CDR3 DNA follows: TGTGCCAGCAGTTTTGTGGGGGACTATGGCTACACCTTC.